This T cell receptor beta chain is from a study of blood T cell repertoires in COVID-19 (dated by TCRdb to 2019 to 2021). Some background on the complete study: Samples covering the acute and convalescent phases of COVID-19 were provided by collaborators in the United States, Italy and Spain. Subjects who had been exposed to COVID-19, were actively infected with it, or had recovered from it provided the deeply sampled blood TCRbeta repertoires that made up the dataset. The prospective study material was composed of cDNA or gDNA derived from T cells, B-cell-depleted T cells, or PBMCs. The repertoires were made available in a free public database intended to serve as a resource for research on the immune response to SARS-CoV-2. Samples came from the ongoing ImmuneRACE study (first 160 participants) plus 1,254 subjects from 6 global collaborators. The sample metadata nearly always contained a de-identified subject ID, COVID-19 status, age in years and sex. HLA class I and class II types, where available, came from metadata supplied by the sample provider rather than from assay-based typing. General findings and caveats noted by the study authors: How much clinical and demographic metadata was included differed by source and by participant, and the metadata was provided uncurated.

One collaborating source in Seattle enrolled patients while the patients were actively infected and followed the patients over time throughout the course of disease. Each collaborating institution followed its own protocols to collect whole blood in K2EDTA tubes. Collaborator samples were shipped for TCRbeta analysis as frozen whole blood, isolated PBMCs, or DNA extracted from either sample type. Concerning this clone itself: It lacks a known antigen. Within one base of it there is no much larger clone, and no base qualities were kept.

The junction shows trimming of 5 bases on V and 6 bases on J, and the gene matches do not reach 3 bases of it. According to the germline V gene, CDR1 reads SGHTA and CDR2 reads FQGNSA. From its cysteine to its phenylalanine, the CDR3 spans 14 amino acids. This entry keeps only the CDR3 DNA: 42 bases, framed from base 1. TCRbeta CDR3 regions were amplified from genomic DNA by means of the immunoSEQ Assay, a bias-controlled multiplex PCR. The authors processed their data as follows. Within the assay, amplification of reference gene primers was used to estimate how many nucleated cells each sample contained. Sequence reads were collapsed and filtered to measure the absolute abundance of every unique TCRbeta CDR3 rearrangement. For each sample, productive Simpson clonality was calculated as the square root of Simpson's diversity index over productive rearrangements. Not all clones reach the TCRdb copy of this immuneACCESS table, which keeps in-frame sequences only. Checked studies attribute under half of the gap to unresolved V genes and leave the rest unexplained. For V, J and clone size, that table is used; D and trimming come from the DNA. The sample table shows about 90,000 clones, and roughly 90% are seen once. The ten largest clones capture around 2.8% of the sample.

The rearrangement joined TRBV7-2 to TRBJ2-3; 12 of the junction bases match TRBD2. The sequence derives from a man aged 45 to 65 with COVID-19, enrolled during active disease. The material sequenced was peripheral blood. The base sequence is TGTGCCAGCAGCCCGGGACTAGCGGGTGATACGCAGTATTTT. This yields the protein CASSPGLAGDTQYF.